Listed below are T cell receptor beta chains from one sample, sequenced in a study of blood T cell repertoires in COVID-19. Measured with immunoSEQ multiplex PCR; TCRdb has only the in-frame clones, and not every one. The sample carries under 300,000 clones, approximately 88% recorded once. The sequenced material came from peripheral blood. These receptors originate from a man over 45 with acute or convalescent COVID-19. Each CDR3 is given with its conserved first and last residue. D genes are given only for firm matches. Only part of the rows carry a size: once, few, many, or a class if the clone is expanded.

v_gene: TRBV7-2
d_gene: -
j_gene: TRBJ2-7
len: 15
abundance: few
CDR3aa: CASSLQQGSSYEQYF
CDR3nt: TGTGCCAGCAGCTTACAACAGGGATCATCCTACGAGCAGTACTTC

v_gene: TRBV5-8
d_gene: -
j_gene: TRBJ1-3
len: 17
abundance: -
CDR3aa: CASSLGATPYSGNTIYF
CDR3nt: TGTGCCAGCAGCTTGGGGGCCACACCTTACTCTGGAAACACCATATATTTT

v_gene: TRBV20-1
d_gene: -
j_gene: TRBJ2-7
len: 11
abundance: -
CDR3aa: CSASSSYEQYF
CDR3nt: TGCAGTGCTTCGAGCTCCTACGAGCAGTACTTC

v_gene: TRBV9
d_gene: -
j_gene: TRBJ1-2
len: 15
abundance: -
CDR3aa: CASSASGATGYGYTF
CDR3nt: TGTGCCAGCAGCGCCTCAGGGGCCACGGGCTATGGCTACACCTTC

v_gene: TRBV7-2
d_gene: TRBD1
j_gene: TRBJ1-1
len: 16
abundance: once
CDR3aa: CASSLVSTGGGAEAFF
CDR3nt: TGTGCCAGCAGCTTAGTCTCGACAGGGGGTGGGGCTGAAGCTTTCTTT

v_gene: TRBV5-1
d_gene: -
j_gene: TRBJ2-1
len: 16
abundance: -
CDR3aa: CASSLASGGRENEQFF
CDR3nt: TGCGCCAGCAGCTTGGCGTCGGGGGGCCGGGAGAATGAGCAGTTCTTC

v_gene: TRBV19
d_gene: TRBD1
j_gene: TRBJ1-2
len: 15
abundance: -
CDR3aa: CASSTSGGQGFSYTF
CDR3nt: TGTGCCAGTAGTACATCCGGGGGACAGGGGTTTAGCTACACCTTC

v_gene: TRBV12-3/TRBV12-4
d_gene: -
j_gene: TRBJ2-5
len: 13
abundance: -
CDR3aa: CASGNRAQETQYF
CDR3nt: TGTGCCAGCGGAAACAGAGCCCAAGAGACCCAGTACTTC

v_gene: TRBV6-5
d_gene: TRBD1
j_gene: TRBJ1-1
len: 15
abundance: -
CDR3aa: CASNRAGGLSPEAFF
CDR3nt: TGTGCCAGCAATCGGGCAGGGGGCCTGAGCCCTGAAGCTTTCTTT

v_gene: TRBV18
d_gene: -
j_gene: TRBJ1-5
len: 15
abundance: -
CDR3aa: CASSLVAGGNQPQHF
CDR3nt: TGTGCCAGCTCACTCGTCGCGGGTGGCAATCAGCCCCAGCATTTT

v_gene: TRBV15
d_gene: TRBD1
j_gene: TRBJ1-3
len: 18
abundance: -
CDR3aa: CATSRVFGTGGPGNTIYF
CDR3nt: TGTGCCACCAGCAGAGTATTTGGGACAGGGGGCCCTGGAAACACCATATATTTT

v_gene: TRBV2
d_gene: -
j_gene: TRBJ1-1
len: 12
abundance: -
CDR3aa: CASSERNTEAFF
CDR3nt: TGTGCCAGCAGTGAACGTAACACTGAAGCTTTCTTT

v_gene: TRBV19
d_gene: -
j_gene: TRBJ1-4
len: 13
abundance: -
CDR3aa: CASIGAEDEKLFF
CDR3nt: TGTGCCAGTATTGGAGCGGAGGATGAAAAACTGTTTTTT

v_gene: TRBV7-9
d_gene: TRBD2
j_gene: TRBJ2-1
len: 15
abundance: -
CDR3aa: CASSLEGLALNEQFF
CDR3nt: TGTGCCAGCAGCTTAGAGGGACTAGCCCTCAATGAGCAGTTCTTC

v_gene: TRBV19
d_gene: -
j_gene: TRBJ1-2
len: 16
abundance: -
CDR3aa: CASSIPLRTYHYGYTF
CDR3nt: TGTGCCAGTAGTATACCTCTCAGGACATACCACTATGGCTACACCTTC

v_gene: TRBV6-5
d_gene: -
j_gene: TRBJ1-4
len: 15
abundance: -
CDR3aa: CASLGENRDNEKLFF
CDR3nt: TGTGCCAGCTTGGGGGAGAACAGGGATAATGAAAAACTGTTTTTT

v_gene: TRBV12-5
d_gene: TRBD1
j_gene: TRBJ1-5
len: 16
abundance: many
CDR3aa: CASGLVGQGSNQPQHF
CDR3nt: TGTGCTAGTGGTTTGGTAGGACAGGGAAGCAATCAGCCCCAGCATTTT

v_gene: TRBV5-1
d_gene: -
j_gene: TRBJ2-6
len: 15
abundance: -
CDR3aa: CASSSGDSGANVLTF
CDR3nt: TGCGCCAGCAGCTCCGGGGACTCTGGGGCCAACGTCCTGACTTTC

v_gene: TRBV3-1/TRBV3-2
d_gene: TRBD1
j_gene: TRBJ1-2
len: 15
abundance: -
CDR3aa: CASSQDNNRGVGYTF
CDR3nt: TGTGCCAGCAGCCAAGATAACAACAGGGGGGTTGGCTACACCTTC

v_gene: TRBV5-1
d_gene: -
j_gene: TRBJ1-1
len: 18
abundance: -
CDR3aa: CARVNLWLDTVSGSEAFF
CDR3nt: TGCGCCCGAGTTAATCTGTGGTTAGATACGGTGTCGGGATCCGAAGCTTTCTTT

v_gene: TRBV5-1
d_gene: -
j_gene: TRBJ1-4
len: 14
abundance: -
CDR3aa: CASSYGQSNEKLFF
CDR3nt: TGCGCCAGCAGCTACGGACAGAGTAATGAAAAACTGTTTTTT

v_gene: TRBV6-1
d_gene: -
j_gene: TRBJ1-5
len: 15
abundance: -
CDR3aa: CASSEAGRDNQPQHF
CDR3nt: TGTGCCAGCAGTGAAGCGGGCAGGGACAATCAGCCCCAGCATTTT

v_gene: TRBV4-2
d_gene: -
j_gene: TRBJ2-4
len: 15
abundance: -
CDR3aa: CASSQGGLAKNIQYF
CDR3nt: TGTGCCAGCAGCCAGGGCGGGCTAGCCAAAAACATTCAGTACTTC

v_gene: TRBV6-6
d_gene: -
j_gene: TRBJ1-2
len: 15
abundance: -
CDR3aa: CASSWKEGPNYGYTF
CDR3nt: TGTGCCAGCAGTTGGAAAGAGGGCCCCAACTATGGCTACACCTTC

v_gene: TRBV27
d_gene: -
j_gene: TRBJ2-2
len: 15
abundance: -
CDR3aa: CASSSPFRGTGELFF
CDR3nt: TGTGCCAGCAGTTCACCTTTTCGAGGCACCGGGGAGCTGTTTTTT

v_gene: TRBV11-2
d_gene: -
j_gene: TRBJ2-2
len: 14
abundance: -
CDR3aa: CASSFLAGTGELFF
CDR3nt: TGTGCCAGCAGCTTTTTGGCTGGCACCGGGGAGCTGTTTTTT

v_gene: TRBV11-1
d_gene: -
j_gene: TRBJ2-3
len: 14
abundance: -
CDR3aa: CASSWRGSTDTQYF
CDR3nt: TGTGCCAGCAGCTGGAGGGGCTCCACAGATACGCAGTATTTT

v_gene: TRBV5-3
d_gene: TRBD1
j_gene: TRBJ1-4
len: 16
abundance: -
CDR3aa: CARSSATGADNEKLFF
CDR3nt: TGTGCCAGAAGCTCAGCTACAGGGGCTGATAATGAAAAACTGTTTTTT

v_gene: TRBV6-5
d_gene: -
j_gene: TRBJ1-3
len: 15
abundance: -
CDR3aa: CASSPDSNSGNTIYF
CDR3nt: TGTGCCAGCAGCCCGGACAGCAACTCTGGAAACACCATATATTTT

v_gene: TRBV7-9
d_gene: -
j_gene: TRBJ2-7
len: 14
abundance: -
CDR3aa: CASSADLTGIAQYF
CDR3nt: TGTGCCAGCAGCGCAGACCTTACAGGGATTGCGCAGTACTTC

v_gene: TRBV9
d_gene: TRBD1
j_gene: TRBJ1-1
len: 15
abundance: -
CDR3aa: CASSVGGQGGTEAFF
CDR3nt: TGTGCCAGCAGCGTAGGGGGACAGGGCGGGACTGAAGCTTTCTTT

v_gene: TRBV30
d_gene: TRBD1
j_gene: TRBJ2-5
len: 14
abundance: once
CDR3aa: CACPRGRGKETQYF
CDR3nt: TGTGCCTGCCCCAGGGGCAGGGGGAAGGAGACCCAGTACTTC

v_gene: TRBV5-1
d_gene: TRBD1
j_gene: TRBJ2-3
len: 16
abundance: -
CDR3aa: CASSLTGPTGVDTQYF
CDR3nt: TGCGCCAGCAGCCTAACGGGGCCCACAGGGGTAGATACGCAGTATTTT

v_gene: TRBV10-3
d_gene: TRBD2
j_gene: TRBJ2-5
len: 18
abundance: -
CDR3aa: CAISESSASSGGAETQYF
CDR3nt: TGTGCCATCAGTGAGTCTTCAGCTTCTAGCGGGGGGGCGGAGACCCAGTACTTC

v_gene: TRBV19
d_gene: -
j_gene: TRBJ1-5
len: 16
abundance: -
CDR3aa: CASSPRRDKAVQPQHF
CDR3nt: TGTGCCAGTAGTCCCCGCCGGGACAAGGCAGTTCAGCCCCAGCATTTT

v_gene: TRBV5-1
d_gene: -
j_gene: TRBJ1-2
len: 13
abundance: -
CDR3aa: CASSPSGDYGYTF
CDR3nt: TGCGCCAGCAGCCCTTCAGGGGACTATGGCTACACCTTC

v_gene: TRBV19
d_gene: TRBD1
j_gene: TRBJ1-2
len: 13
abundance: once
CDR3aa: CASRGQASYGYTF
CDR3nt: TGTGCCAGTAGGGGACAGGCCTCATATGGCTACACCTTC

v_gene: TRBV6-5
d_gene: TRBD2
j_gene: TRBJ2-3
len: 16
abundance: -
CDR3aa: CASSYESSGGSDTQYF
CDR3nt: TGTGCCAGCAGTTACGAGTCTAGCGGGGGATCAGATACGCAGTATTTT

v_gene: TRBV24-1
d_gene: TRBD1
j_gene: TRBJ2-2
len: 16
abundance: -
CDR3aa: CATSDLGQGGTGELFF
CDR3nt: TGTGCCACCAGTGATTTGGGACAGGGTGGAACCGGGGAGCTGTTTTTT

v_gene: TRBV9
d_gene: TRBD2
j_gene: TRBJ2-1
len: 16
abundance: -
CDR3aa: CASSADPGGSRDEQFF
CDR3nt: TGTGCCAGCAGCGCCGACCCCGGGGGGTCGAGGGATGAGCAGTTCTTC

v_gene: TRBV7-9
d_gene: TRBD1
j_gene: TRBJ2-7
len: 14
abundance: once
CDR3aa: CASSFSTGILEQYF
CDR3nt: TGTGCCAGCAGCTTTTCGACAGGGATCCTCGAGCAGTACTTC

v_gene: TRBV9
d_gene: -
j_gene: TRBJ2-3
len: 12
abundance: -
CDR3aa: CATRGSTDTQYF
CDR3nt: TGTGCCACCCGGGGGAGCACAGATACGCAGTATTTT

v_gene: TRBV24-1
d_gene: TRBD1
j_gene: TRBJ2-1
len: 16
abundance: -
CDR3aa: CATSGHTGGAYNEQFF
CDR3nt: TGTGCCACCAGTGGACACACAGGGGGCGCCTACAATGAGCAGTTCTTC

v_gene: TRBV19
d_gene: -
j_gene: TRBJ2-1
len: 14
abundance: -
CDR3aa: CASRDWSSYNEQFF
CDR3nt: TGTGCCAGTAGGGACTGGAGCTCCTACAATGAGCAGTTCTTC

v_gene: TRBV7-9
d_gene: TRBD1
j_gene: TRBJ1-1
len: 15
abundance: -
CDR3aa: CASEAQGAIGTEAFF
CDR3nt: TGTGCCAGCGAAGCTCAGGGGGCCATTGGCACTGAAGCTTTCTTT